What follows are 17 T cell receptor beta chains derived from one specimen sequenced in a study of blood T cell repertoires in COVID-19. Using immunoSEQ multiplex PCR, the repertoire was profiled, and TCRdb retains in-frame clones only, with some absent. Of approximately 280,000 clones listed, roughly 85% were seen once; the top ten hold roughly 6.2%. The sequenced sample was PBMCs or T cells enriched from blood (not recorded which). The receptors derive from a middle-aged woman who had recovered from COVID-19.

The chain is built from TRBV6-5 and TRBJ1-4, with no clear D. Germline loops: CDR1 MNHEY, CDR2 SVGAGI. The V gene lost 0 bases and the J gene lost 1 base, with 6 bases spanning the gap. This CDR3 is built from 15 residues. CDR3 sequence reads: CASSYSPLTNEKLFF. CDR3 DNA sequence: TGTGCCAGCAGTTACTCTCCCCTAACTAATGAAAAACTGTTTTTT.

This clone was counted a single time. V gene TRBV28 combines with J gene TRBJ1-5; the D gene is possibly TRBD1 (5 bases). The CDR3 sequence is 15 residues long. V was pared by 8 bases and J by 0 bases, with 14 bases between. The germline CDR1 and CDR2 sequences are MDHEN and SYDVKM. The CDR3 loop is CASWGGDSSNQPQHF. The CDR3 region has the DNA TGTGCCAGCTGGGGGGGAGACTCTAGCAATCAGCCCCAGCATTTT.

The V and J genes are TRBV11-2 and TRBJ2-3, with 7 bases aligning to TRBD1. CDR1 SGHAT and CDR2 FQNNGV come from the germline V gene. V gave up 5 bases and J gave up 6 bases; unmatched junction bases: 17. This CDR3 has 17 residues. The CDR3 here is CASSLRQGTATLDTQYF. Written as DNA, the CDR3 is TGTGCCAGCAGCCTACGACAGGGTACTGCCACTTTGGATACGCAGTATTTT.

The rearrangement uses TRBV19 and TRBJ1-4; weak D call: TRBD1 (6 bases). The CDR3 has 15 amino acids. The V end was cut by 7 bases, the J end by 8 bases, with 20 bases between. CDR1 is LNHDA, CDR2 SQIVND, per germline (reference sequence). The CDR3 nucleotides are TGTGCCAGTAACGCACAGGGAGTGTTAGGAGAAAAACTGTTTTTT. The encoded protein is CASNAQGVLGEKLFF.

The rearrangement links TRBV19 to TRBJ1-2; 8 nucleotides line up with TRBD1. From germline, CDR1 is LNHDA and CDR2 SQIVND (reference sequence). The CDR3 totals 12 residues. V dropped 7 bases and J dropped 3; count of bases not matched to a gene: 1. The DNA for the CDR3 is TGTGCCAGTACAGGGGGCTACTATGGCTACACCTTC. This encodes CASTGGYYGYTF.

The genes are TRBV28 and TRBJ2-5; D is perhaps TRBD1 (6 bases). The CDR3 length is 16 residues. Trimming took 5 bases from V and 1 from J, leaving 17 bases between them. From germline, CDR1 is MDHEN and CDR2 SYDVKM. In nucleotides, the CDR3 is TGTGCCAGCAGTCTAAGTGGGCGGACAGCCCAAGAGACCCAGTACTTC. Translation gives CASSLSGRTAQETQYF.

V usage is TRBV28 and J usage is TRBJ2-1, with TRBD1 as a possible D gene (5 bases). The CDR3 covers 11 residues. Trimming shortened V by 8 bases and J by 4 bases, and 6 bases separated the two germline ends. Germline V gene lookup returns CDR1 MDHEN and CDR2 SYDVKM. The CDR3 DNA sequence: TGTGCCAGCCAGGGATACAATGAGCAGTTCTTC. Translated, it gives CASQGYNEQFF.

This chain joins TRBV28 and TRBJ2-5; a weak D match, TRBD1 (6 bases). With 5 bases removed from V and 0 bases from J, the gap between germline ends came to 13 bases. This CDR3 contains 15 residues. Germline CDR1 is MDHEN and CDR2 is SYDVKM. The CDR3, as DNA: TGTGCCAGCAGTCCATCGTGGACAGACCAAGAGACCCAGTACTTC. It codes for CASSPSWTDQETQYF.

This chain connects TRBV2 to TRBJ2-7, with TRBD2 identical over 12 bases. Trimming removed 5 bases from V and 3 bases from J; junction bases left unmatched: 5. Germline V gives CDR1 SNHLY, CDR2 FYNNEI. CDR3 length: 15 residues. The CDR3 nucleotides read TGTGCCAGCAGTAAGCTAGCGGGGGGGTTCTACGAGCAGTACTTC. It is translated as CASSKLAGGFYEQYF.

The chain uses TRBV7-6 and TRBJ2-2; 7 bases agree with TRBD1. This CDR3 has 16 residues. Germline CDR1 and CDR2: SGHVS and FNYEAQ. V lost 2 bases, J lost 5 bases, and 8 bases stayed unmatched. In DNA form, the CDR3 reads TGTGCCAGCAGCTTACAGGCCACAGGGGCTACCGGGGAGCTGTTTTTT. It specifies CASSLQATGATGELFF.

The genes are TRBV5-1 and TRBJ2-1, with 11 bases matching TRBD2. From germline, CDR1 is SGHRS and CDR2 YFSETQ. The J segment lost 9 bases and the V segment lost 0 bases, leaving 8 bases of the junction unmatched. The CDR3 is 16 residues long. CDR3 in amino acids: CASSLATSGILGEQFF. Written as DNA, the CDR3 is TGCGCCAGCAGCTTGGCGACTAGCGGGATACTCGGTGAGCAGTTCTTC.

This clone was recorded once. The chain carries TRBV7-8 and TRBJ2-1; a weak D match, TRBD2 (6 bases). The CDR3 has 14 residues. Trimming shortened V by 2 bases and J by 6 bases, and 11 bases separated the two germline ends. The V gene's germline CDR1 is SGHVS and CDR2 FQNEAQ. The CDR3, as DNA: TGTGCCAGCAGCTTACGACTAGGCGTCAATGAGCAGTTCTTC. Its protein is CASSLRLGVNEQFF.

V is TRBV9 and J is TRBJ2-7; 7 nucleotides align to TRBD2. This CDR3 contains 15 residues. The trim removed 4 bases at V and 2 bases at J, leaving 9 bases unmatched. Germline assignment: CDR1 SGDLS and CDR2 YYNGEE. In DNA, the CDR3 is TGTGCCAGCAGCCCCAGTGCGGGAGCCGCCTACGAGCAGTACTTC. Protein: CASSPSAGAAYEQYF. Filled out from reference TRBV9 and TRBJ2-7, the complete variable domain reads DSGVTQTPKHLITATGQRVTLRCSPRSGDLSVYWYQQSLDQGLQFLIQYYNGEERAKGNILERFSAQQFPDLHSELNLSSLELGDSALYFCASSPSAGAAYEQYFGPGTRLTVT.

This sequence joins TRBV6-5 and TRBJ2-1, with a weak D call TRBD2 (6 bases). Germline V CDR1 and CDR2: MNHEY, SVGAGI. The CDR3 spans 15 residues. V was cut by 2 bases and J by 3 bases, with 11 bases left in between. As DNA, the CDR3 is TGTGCCAGCAGTTACGTGGCTAGCGTCTACAATGAGCAGTTCTTC. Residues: CASSYVASVYNEQFF.

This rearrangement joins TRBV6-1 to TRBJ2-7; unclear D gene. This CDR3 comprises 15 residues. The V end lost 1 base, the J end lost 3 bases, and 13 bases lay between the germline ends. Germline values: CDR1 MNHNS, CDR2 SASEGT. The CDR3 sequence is CASSEVPSSGYEQYF. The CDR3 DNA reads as TGTGCCAGCAGTGAAGTCCCCTCTTCCGGCTACGAGCAGTACTTC.

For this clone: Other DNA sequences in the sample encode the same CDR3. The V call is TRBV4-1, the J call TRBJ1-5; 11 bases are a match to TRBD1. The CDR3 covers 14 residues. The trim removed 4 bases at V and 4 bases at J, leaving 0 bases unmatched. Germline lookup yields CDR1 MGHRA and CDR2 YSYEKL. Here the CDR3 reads CASSRDRGNQPQHF. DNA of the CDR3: TGCGCCAGCAGCCGGGACAGGGGGAATCAGCCCCAGCATTTT.

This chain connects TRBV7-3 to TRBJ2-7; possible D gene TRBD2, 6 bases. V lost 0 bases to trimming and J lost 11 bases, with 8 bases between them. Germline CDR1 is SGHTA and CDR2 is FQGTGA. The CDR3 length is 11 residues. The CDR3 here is CASSLTSGEYF. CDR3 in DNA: TGTGCCAGCAGCTTAACCTCGGGGGAGTACTTC.